This TCR beta chain was documented in a study of CD8+ T cells in alopecia areata. Study-wide results and limits: The study found tofacitinib significantly decreased scalp clonality and expanded CD8+ clones among the top 100. Because one nonresponder was included, the link of baseline CD8+ expansion to response is considered uncertain. Tofacitinib did not eliminate many expanded lesional clones from scalp or blood. Normal scalp had lower clonality than lesional scalp, with alopecia totalis/universalis lesions showing this most strongly.

Comment on this clone: Its antigen remains unknown.

The CDR3 is made up of 14 amino acids. Germline V lookup: CDR1 SGHDT, CDR2 YYEEEE. Trimming shortened V by 2 bases and J by 1 base, and 9 bases separated the two germline ends. The treatment denotes: oral pan-JAK inhibitor, 5-10 mg twice daily. It was cDNA, reverse transcribed from extracted RNA, that served as the sequencing template. The data were produced by immunoSEQ multiplex PCR, yet TCRdb's version contains in-frame clones alone and is incomplete. This table holds 200,000 to 250,000 clones, about three fifths found once. The material sequenced was CD4+ T cells sorted from blood, taken at week 4, from a patient treated with tofacitinib. This clonotype was sampled from a human donor with alopecia areata. This sequence joins TRBV5-6 and TRBJ1-1; no firm D call. The CDR3: CASSFVETNTEAFF. CDR3 DNA: TGTGCCAGCAGCTTCGTGGAGACGAACACTGAAGCTTTCTTT.